The 7 T cell receptor beta chains below come from one sample, sequenced in a study of blood T cell repertoires in COVID-19. TCRdb's table, derived via immunoSEQ multiplex PCR, lists solely in-frame clones and lacks some. The data contain more than 20,000 clones, roughly 86% of them singletons. Sequenced input: peripheral blood. The receptors shown here come from a man in his fifties with active COVID-19.

The rearrangement links TRBV18 to TRBJ2-2; possible D gene TRBD1, 6 bases. The CDR3 covers 14 residues. The V gene lost 2 bases and the J gene lost 5 bases, with 9 bases spanning the gap. Germline V gene lookup returns CDR1 KGHSH and CDR2 LQKENI. The CDR3 spells CASSPDRPTGELFF. CDR3 in DNA: TGTGCCAGCTCACCAGACAGGCCGACCGGGGAGCTGTTTTTT.

This chain joins TRBV5-4 and TRBJ2-3; TRBD2 agrees at 12 bases. Losses at the gene ends were 5 bases for V and 3 bases for J; bases not matched to a gene: 4. This CDR3 comprises 15 residues. Germline values: CDR1 SGHNT, CDR2 YYREEE (reference sequence). CDR3 loop: CASSSTSGRTDTQYF. Here the CDR3 DNA reads TGTGCCAGCAGTTCTACTAGCGGGAGGACAGATACGCAGTATTTT.

The rearrangement uses TRBV4-2 and TRBJ2-7, with 7 bases fitting TRBD1. This CDR3 has 16 residues. Trimming took 8 bases from V and 6 from J; bases not matched to a gene: 19. Germline V gene lookup returns CDR1 LGHNA and CDR2 YNFKEQ. Written as DNA, the CDR3 is TGTGCCAGCTACCGAAGCCGTCGGGACAGCAGGCCCGAGCAGTACTTC. It yields the protein CASYRSRRDSRPEQYF.

The CDR3 reads CASSFGRGTNSPLHF. The CDR3 DNA reads TGTGCCAGCAGCTTCGGCCGCGGTACGAATTCACCCCTCCACTTT. The V and J genes are TRBV7-9 and TRBJ1-6; D is undetermined. V was pared by 3 bases and J by 7 bases, with 13 bases between. The germline gives CDR1 SEHNR, CDR2 FQNEAQ (reference sequence). This CDR3 spans 15 amino acids. The complete variable domain, with remaining parts taken from reference TRBV7-9 and TRBJ1-6, reads DTGVSQNPRHKITKRGQNVTFRCDPISEHNRLYWYRQTLGQGPEFLTYFQNEAQLEKSRLLSDRFSAERPKGSFSTLEIQRTEQGDSAMYLCASSFGRGTNSPLHFGNGTRLTVT.

The chain joins TRBV5-1 to TRBJ1-3; D remains unclear. V gave up 4 bases and J gave up 0 bases, with 11 bases separating them. In germline, CDR1 is SGHRS, CDR2 YFSETQ. CDR3 length: 15 amino acids. CDR3 nucleotide sequence: TGCGCCAGCAGCGAAGCACTTGACTCTGGAAACACCATATATTTT. This translates into CASSEALDSGNTIYF.

This clone turned up a few times. The chain employs TRBV5-1 and TRBJ1-4, with 8 bases lining up with TRBD1. CDR3 length: 15 amino acids. Losses at the gene ends were 4 bases for V and 7 bases for J; bases not matched to a gene: 9. The germline gives CDR1 SGHRS, CDR2 YFSETQ. In DNA, the CDR3 is TGCGCCAGCAGCCCCGGACAGGGAATGTCTGAAAAACTGTTTTTT. Its translation: CASSPGQGMSEKLFF.

The rearrangement uses TRBV28 and TRBJ2-4; the D gene is possibly TRBD2 (6 bases). The V gene lost 3 bases and the J gene lost 2 bases, with 8 bases spanning the gap. Germline V lookup: CDR1 MDHEN, CDR2 SYDVKM. This CDR3 comprises 14 residues. In DNA, the CDR3 is TGTGCCAGCAGTTTCGGGGGATCCAAAAACATTCAGTACTTC. Translated: CASSFGGSKNIQYF. The full variable domain, completed using reference TRBV28 and TRBJ2-4, is DVKVTQSSRYLVKRTGEKVFLECVQDMDHENMFWYRQDPGLGLRLIYFSYDVKMKEKGDIPEGYSVSREKKERFSLILESASTNQTSMYLCASSFGGSKNIQYFGAGTRLSVL.